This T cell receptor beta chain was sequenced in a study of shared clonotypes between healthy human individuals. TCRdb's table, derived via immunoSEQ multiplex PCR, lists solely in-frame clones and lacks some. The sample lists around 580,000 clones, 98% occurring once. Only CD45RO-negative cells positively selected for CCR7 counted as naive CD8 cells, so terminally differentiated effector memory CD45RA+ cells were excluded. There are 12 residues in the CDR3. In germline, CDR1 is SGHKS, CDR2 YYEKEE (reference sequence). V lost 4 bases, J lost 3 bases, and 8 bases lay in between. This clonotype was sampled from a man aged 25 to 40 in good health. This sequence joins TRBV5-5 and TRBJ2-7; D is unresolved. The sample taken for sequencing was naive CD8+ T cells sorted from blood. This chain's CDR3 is CASSRTGYEQYF. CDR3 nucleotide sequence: TGTGCCAGCAGCCGGACGGGCTACGAGCAGTACTTC.